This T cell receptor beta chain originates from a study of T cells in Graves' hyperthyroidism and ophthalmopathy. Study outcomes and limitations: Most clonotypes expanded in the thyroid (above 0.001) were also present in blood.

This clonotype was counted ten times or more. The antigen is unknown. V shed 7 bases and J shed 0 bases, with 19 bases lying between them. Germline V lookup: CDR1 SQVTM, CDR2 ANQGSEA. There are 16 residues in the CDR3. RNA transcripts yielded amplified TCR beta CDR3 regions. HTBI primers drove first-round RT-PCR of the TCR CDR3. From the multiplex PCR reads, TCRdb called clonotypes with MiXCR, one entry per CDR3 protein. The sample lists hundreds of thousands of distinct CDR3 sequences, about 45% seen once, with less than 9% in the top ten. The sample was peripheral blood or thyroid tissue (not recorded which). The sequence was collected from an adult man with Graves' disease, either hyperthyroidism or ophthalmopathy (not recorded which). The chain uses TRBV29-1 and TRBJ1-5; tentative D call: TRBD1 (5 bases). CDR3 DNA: TGCAGCGCAGATAAGGGGAACCCTCATAGCAATCAGCCCCAGCATTTT. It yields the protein CSADKGNPHSNQPQHF.